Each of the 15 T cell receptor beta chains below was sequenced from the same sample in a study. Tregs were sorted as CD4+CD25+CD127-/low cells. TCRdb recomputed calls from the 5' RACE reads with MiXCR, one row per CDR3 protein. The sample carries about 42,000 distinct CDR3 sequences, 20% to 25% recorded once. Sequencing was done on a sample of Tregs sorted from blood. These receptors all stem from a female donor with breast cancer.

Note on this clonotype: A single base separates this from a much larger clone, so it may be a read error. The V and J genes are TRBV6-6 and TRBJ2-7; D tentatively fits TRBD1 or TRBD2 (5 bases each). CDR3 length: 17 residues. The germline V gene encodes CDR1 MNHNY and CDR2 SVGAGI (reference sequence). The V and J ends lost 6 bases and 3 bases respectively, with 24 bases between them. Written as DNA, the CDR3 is TGTGCCAGCAGGATGATACCGCTGGGACGGGCGAGCTACGAGCAGTACTTC. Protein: CASRMIPLGRASYEQYF.

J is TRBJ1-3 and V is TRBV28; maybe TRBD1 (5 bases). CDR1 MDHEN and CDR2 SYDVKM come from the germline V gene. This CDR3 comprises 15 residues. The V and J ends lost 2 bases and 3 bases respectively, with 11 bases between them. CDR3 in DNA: TGTGCCAGCAGTTTAGGAGGGGCTGGTGGAAACACCATATATTTT. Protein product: CASSLGGAGGNTIYF.

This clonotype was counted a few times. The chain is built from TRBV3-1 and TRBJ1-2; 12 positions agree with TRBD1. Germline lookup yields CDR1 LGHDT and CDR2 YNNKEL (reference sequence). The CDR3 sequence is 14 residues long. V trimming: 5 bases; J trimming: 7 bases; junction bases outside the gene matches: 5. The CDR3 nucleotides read TGTGCCAGCAGCACTGGGACAGGGGGCGCTGGCTACACCTTC. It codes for CASSTGTGGAGYTF. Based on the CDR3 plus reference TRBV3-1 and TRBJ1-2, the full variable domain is DTAVSQTPKYLVTQMGNDKSIKCEQNLGHDTMYWYKQDSKKFLKIMFSYNNKELIINETVPNRFSPKSPDKAHLNLHINSLELGDSAVYFCASSTGTGGAGYTFGSGTRLTVV.

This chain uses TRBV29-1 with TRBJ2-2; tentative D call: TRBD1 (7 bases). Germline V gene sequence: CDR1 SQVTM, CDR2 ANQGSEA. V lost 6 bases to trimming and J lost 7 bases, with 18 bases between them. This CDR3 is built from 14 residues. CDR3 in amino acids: CSVLPGGPSGELFF. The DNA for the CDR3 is TGCAGCGTCCTTCCAGGGGGGCCGAGCGGGGAGCTGTTTTTT.

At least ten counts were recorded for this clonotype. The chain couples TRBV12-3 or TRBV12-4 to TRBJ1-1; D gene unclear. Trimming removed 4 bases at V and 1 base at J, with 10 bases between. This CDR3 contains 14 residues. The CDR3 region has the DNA TGTGCCAGCAGTTCTTTAAGCCAGAACACTGAAGCTTTCTTT. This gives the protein CASSSLSQNTEAFF.

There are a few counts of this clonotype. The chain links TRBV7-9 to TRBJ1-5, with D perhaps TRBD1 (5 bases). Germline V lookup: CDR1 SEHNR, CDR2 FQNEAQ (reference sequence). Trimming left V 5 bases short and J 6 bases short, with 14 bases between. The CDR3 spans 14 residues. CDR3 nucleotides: TGTGCCAGCAGCCCACCAGGGCTCTTTCAGCCCCAGCATTTT. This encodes CASSPPGLFQPQHF.

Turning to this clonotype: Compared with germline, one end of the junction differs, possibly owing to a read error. CDR3 region: CASSFWTGYGYIF. The CDR3 coding sequence is TGTGCCAGCAGTTTCTGGACTGGCTATGGCTACATCTTC. The chain recombines TRBV12-3 or TRBV12-4 with TRBJ1-2; no clear D. The length of the CDR3 is 13 residues.

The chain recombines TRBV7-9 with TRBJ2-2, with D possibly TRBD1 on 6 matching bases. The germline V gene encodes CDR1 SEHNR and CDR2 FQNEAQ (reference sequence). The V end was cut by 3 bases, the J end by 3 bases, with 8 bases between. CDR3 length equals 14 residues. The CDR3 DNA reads TGTGCCAGCAGCTTGGGACATTACACCGGGGAGCTGTTTTTT. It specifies CASSLGHYTGELFF.

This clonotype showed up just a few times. The CDR3 bases are TGCAGTGCTAGGCTGGGGGGCGCCTACGAGCAGTACTTC. Protein: CSARLGGAYEQYF. This chain uses TRBV20-1 with TRBJ2-7; D is tentatively TRBD1 or TRBD2 (6 bases each). V dropped 3 bases and J dropped 2 bases, with 11 bases sitting between them. This CDR3 region has 13 residues. Germline V CDR1 and CDR2: DFQATT, SNEGSKA (reference sequence).

The CDR3 DNA reads as TGTGCCAGCAGGGTAGACAGGACTCATTTAACCTACGAGCAGTACTTC. This codes for CASRVDRTHLTYEQYF. The rearrangement joins TRBV2 to TRBJ2-7, with D tentatively TRBD1 (6 bases). CDR3 size: 16 residues. Germline values: CDR1 SNHLY, CDR2 FYNNEI. V gave up 6 bases and J gave up 2 bases, with 20 bases separating them.

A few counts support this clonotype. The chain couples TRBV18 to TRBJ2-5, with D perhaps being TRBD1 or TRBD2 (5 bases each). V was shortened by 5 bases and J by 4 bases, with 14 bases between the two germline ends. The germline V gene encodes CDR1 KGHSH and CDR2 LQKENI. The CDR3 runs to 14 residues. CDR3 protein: CASSGLGERETQYF. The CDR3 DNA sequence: TGTGCCAGCTCAGGTTTGGGGGAGCGAGAGACCCAGTACTTC.

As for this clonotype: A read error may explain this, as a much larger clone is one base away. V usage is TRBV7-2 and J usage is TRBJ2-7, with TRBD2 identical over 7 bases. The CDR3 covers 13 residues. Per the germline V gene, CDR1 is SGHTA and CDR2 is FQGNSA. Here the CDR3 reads CASRLDPGGEQYF. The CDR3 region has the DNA TGTGCCAGCCGCTTAGATCCGGGAGGCGAGCAGTACTTC. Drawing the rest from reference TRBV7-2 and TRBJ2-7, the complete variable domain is GAGVSQSPSNKVTEKGKDVELRCDPISGHTALYWYRQSLGQGLEFLIYFQGNSAPDKSGLPSDRFSAERTGGSVSTLTIQRTQQEDSAVYLCASRLDPGGEQYFGPGTRLTVT.

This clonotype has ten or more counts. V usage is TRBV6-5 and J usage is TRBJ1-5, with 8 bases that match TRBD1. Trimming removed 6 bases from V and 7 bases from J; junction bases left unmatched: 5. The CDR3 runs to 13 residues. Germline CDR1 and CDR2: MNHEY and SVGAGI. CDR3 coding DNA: TGTGCCAGCAGCTCAGACAGGGGCCAGCCCCAGCATTTT. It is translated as CASSSDRGQPQHF.

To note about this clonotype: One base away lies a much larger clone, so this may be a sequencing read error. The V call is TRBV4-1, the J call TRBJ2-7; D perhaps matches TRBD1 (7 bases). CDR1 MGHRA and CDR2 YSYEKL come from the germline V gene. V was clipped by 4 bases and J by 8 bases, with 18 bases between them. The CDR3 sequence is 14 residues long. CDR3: CASSPKTGTYKQYF. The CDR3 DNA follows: TGCGCCAGCAGCCCAAAGACAGGGACTTACAAGCAGTACTTC.

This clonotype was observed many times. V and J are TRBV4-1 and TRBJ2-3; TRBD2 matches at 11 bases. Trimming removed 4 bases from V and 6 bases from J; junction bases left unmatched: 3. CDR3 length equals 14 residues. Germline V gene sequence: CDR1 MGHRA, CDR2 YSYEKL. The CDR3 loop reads CASSLRTSGDTQYF. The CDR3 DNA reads TGCGCCAGCAGCCTGCGGACTAGCGGGGATACGCAGTATTTT.